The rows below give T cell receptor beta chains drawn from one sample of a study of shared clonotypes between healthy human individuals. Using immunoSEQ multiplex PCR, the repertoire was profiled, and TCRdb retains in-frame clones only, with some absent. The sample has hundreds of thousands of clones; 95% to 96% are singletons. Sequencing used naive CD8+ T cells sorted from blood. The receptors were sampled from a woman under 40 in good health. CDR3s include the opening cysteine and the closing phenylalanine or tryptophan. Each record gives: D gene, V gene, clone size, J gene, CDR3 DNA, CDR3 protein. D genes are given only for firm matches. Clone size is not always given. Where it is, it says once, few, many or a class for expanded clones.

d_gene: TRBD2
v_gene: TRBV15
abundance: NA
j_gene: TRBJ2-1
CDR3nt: TGTGCCGTTAGCGGGAGGCCGAATAATGAGCAGTTCTTC
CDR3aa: CAVSGRPNNEQFF

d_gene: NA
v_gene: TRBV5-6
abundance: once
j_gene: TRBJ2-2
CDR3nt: TGTGCCAGCAGCTTTGGGGGATCCGGGGAGCTGTTTTTT
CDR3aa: CASSFGGSGELFF

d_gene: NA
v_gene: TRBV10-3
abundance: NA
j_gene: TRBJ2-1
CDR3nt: TGTGCCATCAGTGAGTCGGTTGAGCAGTTCTTC
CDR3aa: CAISESVEQFF

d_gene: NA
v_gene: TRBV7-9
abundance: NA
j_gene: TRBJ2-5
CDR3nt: TGTGCCAGCAGCGGAATAGACCAGGCGAGGCTCACAGAGACCCAGTACTTC
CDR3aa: CASSGIDQARLTETQYF

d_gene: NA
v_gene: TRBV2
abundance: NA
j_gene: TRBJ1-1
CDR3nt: TGTGCCAGAAAGTACAGGGACGCTTTCTTT
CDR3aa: CARKYRDAFF

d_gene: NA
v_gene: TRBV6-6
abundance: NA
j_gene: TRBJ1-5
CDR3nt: TGTGCCAGCAGTGCCGAGGGAAGCCAGCCCCAGCATTTT
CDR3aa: CASSAEGSQPQHF

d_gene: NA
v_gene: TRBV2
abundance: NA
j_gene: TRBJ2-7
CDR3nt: TGTGCCAGCAGTCACTCCTACGAGCAGTACTTC
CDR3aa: CASSHSYEQYF

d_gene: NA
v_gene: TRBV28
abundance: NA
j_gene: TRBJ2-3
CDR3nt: TGTGCCAGCAGTCCACAGTCTAGCACAGATACGCAGTATTTT
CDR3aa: CASSPQSSTDTQYF

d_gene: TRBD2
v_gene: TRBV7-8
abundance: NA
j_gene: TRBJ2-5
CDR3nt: TGTGCCAGCATGTGGCTAGCGGGGGAGGGAGAGACCCAGTACTTC
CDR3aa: CASMWLAGEGETQYF

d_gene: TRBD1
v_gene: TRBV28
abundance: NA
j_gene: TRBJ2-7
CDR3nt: TGTGCCAGCAGCCAGACAGGGGGCTCCTACGAGCAGTACTTC
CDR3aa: CASSQTGGSYEQYF

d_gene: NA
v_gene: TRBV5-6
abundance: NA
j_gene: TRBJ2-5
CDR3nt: TGTGCCAGCAGCGTCGAGCGGAGAGAGACCCAGTACTTC
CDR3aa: CASSVERRETQYF

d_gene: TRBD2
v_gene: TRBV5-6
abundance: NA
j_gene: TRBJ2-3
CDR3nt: TGTGCCAGCAGCTGGGGGACTAGCGGGAGACGGGATACGCAGTATTTT
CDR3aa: CASSWGTSGRRDTQYF

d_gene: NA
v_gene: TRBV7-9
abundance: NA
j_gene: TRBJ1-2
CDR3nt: TGTGCCAGCAGCTCAGGGGCGTCCGCTGCTAACTATGGCTACACCTTC
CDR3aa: CASSSGASAANYGYTF

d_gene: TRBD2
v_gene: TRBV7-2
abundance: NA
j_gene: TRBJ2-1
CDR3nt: TGTGCCAGCAGTATAGCGGGAGGCGGGGTGGTTAATGAGCAGTTCTTC
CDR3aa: CASSIAGGGVVNEQFF

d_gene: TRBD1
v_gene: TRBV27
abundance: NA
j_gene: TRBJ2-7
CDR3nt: TGTGCCAGCAGATGGCAGGGGGCGGTCTACGAGCAGTACTTC
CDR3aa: CASRWQGAVYEQYF

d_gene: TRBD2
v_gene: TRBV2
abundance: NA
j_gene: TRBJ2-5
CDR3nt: TGTGCCAGCAGCCACGGACTAGCGGCCTACCAAGAGACCCAGTACTTC
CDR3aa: CASSHGLAAYQETQYF

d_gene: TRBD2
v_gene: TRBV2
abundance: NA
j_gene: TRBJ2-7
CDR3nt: TGTGCCAGCAGTGAGGGGAAAGCGGGAGTGATCCACGAGCAGTACTTC
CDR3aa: CASSEGKAGVIHEQYF

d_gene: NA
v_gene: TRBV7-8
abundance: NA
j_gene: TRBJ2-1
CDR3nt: TGTGCCAGCACCTCAGCGGAGAGGGGACCCTCCTACAATGAGCAGTTCTTC
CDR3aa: CASTSAERGPSYNEQFF

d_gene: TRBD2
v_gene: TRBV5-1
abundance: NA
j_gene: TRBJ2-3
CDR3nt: TGCGCCAGCAGCTTGGCCGGGGGGAGAGCAGATACGCAGTATTTT
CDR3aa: CASSLAGGRADTQYF

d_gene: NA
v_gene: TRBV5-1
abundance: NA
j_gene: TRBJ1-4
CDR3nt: TGCGCCAGCACGAGCTCCCCGGGCGATAATGAAAAACTGTTTTTT
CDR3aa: CASTSSPGDNEKLFF

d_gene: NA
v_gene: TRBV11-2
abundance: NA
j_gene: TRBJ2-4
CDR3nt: TGTGCCAGCAGCCCGGGGACTCGCTGGGACATTCAGTACTTC
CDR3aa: CASSPGTRWDIQYF

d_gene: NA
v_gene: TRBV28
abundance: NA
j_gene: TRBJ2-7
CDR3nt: TGTGCCAGCAGTTTATCTACCTACGAGCAGTACTTC
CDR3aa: CASSLSTYEQYF

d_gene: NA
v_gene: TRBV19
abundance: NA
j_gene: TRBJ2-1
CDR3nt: TGTGCCAGTAGTATAAGTGTCGGCGTCAGGGGCTCTAACAATGAGCAGTTCTTC
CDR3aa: CASSISVGVRGSNNEQFF

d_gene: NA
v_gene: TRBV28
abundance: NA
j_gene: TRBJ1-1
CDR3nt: TGTGCCAGCAGGAAGACAGGGAACACTGAAGCTTTCTTT
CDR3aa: CASRKTGNTEAFF

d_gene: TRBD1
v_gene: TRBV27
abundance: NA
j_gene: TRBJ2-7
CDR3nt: TGTGCCAGCAGTATTTCCAGGGGGACGTTCTACGAGCAGTACTTC
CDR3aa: CASSISRGTFYEQYF

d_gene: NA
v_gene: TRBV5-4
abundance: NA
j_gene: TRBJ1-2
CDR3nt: TGTGCCAGCAGCTTGAACAGATACTATGGCTACACCTTC
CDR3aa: CASSLNRYYGYTF

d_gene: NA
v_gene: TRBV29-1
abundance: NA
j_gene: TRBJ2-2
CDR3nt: TGCAGCGTTGAAGGACGTGTACCTGGGGAGCTGTTTTTT
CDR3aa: CSVEGRVPGELFF

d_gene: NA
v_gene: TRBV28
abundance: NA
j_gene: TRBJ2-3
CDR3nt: TGTGCCAGCAGTTTCAGGTACACAGATACGCAGTATTTT
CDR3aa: CASSFRYTDTQYF

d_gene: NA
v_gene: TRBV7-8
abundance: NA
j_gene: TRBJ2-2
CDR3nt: TGTGCCAGCAGGCGACTCGGGAGAACCGGGGAGCTGTTTTTT
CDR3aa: CASRRLGRTGELFF

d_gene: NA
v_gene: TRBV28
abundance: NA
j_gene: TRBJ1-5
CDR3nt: TGTGCCAGCAGTTTAAGAGTGAGTCCGAATCAGCCCCAGCATTTT
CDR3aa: CASSLRVSPNQPQHF

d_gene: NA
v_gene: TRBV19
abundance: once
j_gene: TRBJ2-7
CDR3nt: TGTGCCAGTAGACCGTCCTGGGGGGGCACCTACGAGCAGTACTTC
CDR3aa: CASRPSWGGTYEQYF

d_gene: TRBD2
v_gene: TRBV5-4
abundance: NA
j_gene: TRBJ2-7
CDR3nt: TGTGCCAGCAGCTTCACGGGACTAGCGGGCGAGCAGTACTTC
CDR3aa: CASSFTGLAGEQYF

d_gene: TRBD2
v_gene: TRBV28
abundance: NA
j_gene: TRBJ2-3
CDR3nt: TGTGCCAGCAGTTTTAGGCTAGCGGGAGGAGATACGCAGTATTTT
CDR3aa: CASSFRLAGGDTQYF

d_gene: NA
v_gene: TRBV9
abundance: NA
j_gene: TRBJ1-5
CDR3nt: TGTGCCAGCAGCGTAGGTGGGGTGGGGCAGCCCCAGCATTTT
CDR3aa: CASSVGGVGQPQHF

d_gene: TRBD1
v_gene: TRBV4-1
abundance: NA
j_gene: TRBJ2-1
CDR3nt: TGCGCCAGCAGCCAACAGGGGGCAGGACGTGGGAATGAGCAGTTCTTC
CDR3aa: CASSQQGAGRGNEQFF

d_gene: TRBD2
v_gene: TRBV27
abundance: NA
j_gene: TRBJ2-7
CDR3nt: TGTGCCAGCAGTTTTTATAGCGGGAGGGCCGCCGAGCAGTACTTC
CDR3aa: CASSFYSGRAAEQYF

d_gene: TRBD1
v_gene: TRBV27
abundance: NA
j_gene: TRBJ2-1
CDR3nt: TGTGCCAGCGGCCGGGACAGCTCGTACAATGAGCAGTTCTTC
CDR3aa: CASGRDSSYNEQFF

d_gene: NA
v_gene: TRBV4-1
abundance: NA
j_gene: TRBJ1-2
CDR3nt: TGCGCCAGCCTGTCGGGTAGAGGCTACACCTTC
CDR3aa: CASLSGRGYTF

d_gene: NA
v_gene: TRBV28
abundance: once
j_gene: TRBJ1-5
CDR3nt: TGTGCCAGCAGGGACAACCAGCCCCAGCATTTT
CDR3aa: CASRDNQPQHF

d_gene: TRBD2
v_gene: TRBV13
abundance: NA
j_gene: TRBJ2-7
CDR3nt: TGTGCCAGCAGCGAGACTAGCGGGACCCCTTACGAGCAGTACTTC
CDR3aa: CASSETSGTPYEQYF

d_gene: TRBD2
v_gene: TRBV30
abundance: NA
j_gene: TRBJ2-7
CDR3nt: TGTGCCTGCACCCCTAAACGCGGGGGGAACTACGAGCAGTACTTC
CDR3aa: CACTPKRGGNYEQYF